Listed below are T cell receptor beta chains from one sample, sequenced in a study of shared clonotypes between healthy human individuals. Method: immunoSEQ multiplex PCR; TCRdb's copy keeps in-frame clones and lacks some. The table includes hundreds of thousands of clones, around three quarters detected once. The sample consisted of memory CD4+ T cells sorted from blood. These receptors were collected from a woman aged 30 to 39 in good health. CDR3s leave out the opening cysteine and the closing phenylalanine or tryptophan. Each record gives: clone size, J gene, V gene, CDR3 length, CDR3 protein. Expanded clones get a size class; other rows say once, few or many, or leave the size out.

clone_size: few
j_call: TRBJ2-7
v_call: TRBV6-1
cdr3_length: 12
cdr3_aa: ASSEHGRAYEQY

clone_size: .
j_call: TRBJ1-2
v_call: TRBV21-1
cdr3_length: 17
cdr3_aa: ASSKVKLGTGDLNYGYT

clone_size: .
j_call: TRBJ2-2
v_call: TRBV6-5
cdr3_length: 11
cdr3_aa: ASTKIDTGELF

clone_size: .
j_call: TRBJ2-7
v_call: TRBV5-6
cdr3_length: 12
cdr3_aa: ASSPGLGRVEQY

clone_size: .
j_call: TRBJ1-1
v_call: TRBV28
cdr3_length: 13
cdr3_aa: ASSPPRGGNTEAF

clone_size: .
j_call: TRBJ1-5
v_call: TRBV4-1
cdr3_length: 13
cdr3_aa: ASSSGLNSNQPQH

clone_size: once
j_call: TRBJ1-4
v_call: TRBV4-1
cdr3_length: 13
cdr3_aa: ASSQGNRQNEKLF

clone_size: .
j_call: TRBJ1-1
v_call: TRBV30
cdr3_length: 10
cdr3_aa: AWSARQLEAF

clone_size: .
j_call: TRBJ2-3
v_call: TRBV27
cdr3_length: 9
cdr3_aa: ARERTDTQY

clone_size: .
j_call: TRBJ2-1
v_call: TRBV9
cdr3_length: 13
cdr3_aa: ASSVAAGGQGEQF

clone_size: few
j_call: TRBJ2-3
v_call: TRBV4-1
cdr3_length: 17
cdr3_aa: ASSRRAGTGGTSTDTQY

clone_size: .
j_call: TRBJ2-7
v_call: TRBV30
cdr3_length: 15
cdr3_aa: AWSGPPLRGLDHEQY

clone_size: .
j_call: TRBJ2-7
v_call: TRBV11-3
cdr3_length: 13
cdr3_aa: ASSSLAVASYEQY

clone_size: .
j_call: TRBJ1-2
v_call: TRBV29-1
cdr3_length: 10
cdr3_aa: SVSGHTYGYT

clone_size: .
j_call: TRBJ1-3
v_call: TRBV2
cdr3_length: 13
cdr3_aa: ASSVETNSGNTIY

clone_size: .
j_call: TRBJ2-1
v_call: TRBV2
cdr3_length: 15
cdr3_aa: ASSEASGGGRGDEQF

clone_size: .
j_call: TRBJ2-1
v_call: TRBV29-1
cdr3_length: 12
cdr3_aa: SVEGRAGGDEQF

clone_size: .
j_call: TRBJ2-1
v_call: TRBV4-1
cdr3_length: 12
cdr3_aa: ASGRLAGVNEQF

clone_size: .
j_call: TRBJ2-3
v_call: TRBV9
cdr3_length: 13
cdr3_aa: ASSVGVAYTDTQY

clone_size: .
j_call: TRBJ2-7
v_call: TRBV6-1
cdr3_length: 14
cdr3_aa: ASSEAGSRSPYEQY

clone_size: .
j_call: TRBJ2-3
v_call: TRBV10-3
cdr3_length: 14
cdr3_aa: AISESSGRAPDTQY

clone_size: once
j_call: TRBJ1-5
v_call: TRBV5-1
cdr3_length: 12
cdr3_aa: ASSPVRGGQPQH

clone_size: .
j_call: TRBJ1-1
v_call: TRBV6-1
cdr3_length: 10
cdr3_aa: ASSEWVTEAF

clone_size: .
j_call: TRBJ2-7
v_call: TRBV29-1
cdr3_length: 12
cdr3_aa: SVSRTGMVYEQY

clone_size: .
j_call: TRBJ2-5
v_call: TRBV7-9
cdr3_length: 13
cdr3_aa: ASSAGTSGSETQY

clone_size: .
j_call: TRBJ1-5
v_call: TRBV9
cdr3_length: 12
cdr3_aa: ASSVVGGPEPQH

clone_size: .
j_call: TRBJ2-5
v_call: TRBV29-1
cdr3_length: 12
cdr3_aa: SVVGVVRQETQY

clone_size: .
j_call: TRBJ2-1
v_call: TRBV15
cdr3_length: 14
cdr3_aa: ATSRDPGLARNEQF

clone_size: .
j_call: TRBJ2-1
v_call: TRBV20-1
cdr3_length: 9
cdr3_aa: SARDRGEQF

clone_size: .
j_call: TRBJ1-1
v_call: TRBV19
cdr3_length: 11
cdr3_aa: ASSMYQNTEAF

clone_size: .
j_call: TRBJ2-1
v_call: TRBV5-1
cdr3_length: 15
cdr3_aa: ASSLLAGIGTYNEQF

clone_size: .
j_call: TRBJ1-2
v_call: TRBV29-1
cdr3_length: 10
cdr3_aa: SVAGQQYGYT

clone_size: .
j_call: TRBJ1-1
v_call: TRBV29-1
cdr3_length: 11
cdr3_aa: SVTTGGGTEAF

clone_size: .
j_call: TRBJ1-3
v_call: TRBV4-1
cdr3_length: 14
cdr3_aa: ASSQVRPNSGNTIY

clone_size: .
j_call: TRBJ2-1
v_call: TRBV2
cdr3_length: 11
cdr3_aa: ASRESTENEQF

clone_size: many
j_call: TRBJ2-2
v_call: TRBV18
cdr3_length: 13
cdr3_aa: ASSTGEINTGELF

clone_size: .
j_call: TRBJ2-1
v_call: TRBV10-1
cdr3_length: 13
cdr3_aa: ASSARLAGDYEQF

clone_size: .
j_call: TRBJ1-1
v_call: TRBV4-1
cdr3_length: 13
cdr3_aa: ASSQIGLAEGSAF

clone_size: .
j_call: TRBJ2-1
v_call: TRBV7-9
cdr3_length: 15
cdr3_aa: ASSHSRWGGRSDEQF

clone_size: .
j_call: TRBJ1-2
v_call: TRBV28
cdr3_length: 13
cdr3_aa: ASSLGGDPNYGYT

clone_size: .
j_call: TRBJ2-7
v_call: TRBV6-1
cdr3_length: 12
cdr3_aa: ASTRDRGRDEQY

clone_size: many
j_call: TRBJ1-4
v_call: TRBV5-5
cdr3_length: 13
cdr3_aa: ASSLDPGPNEKLF

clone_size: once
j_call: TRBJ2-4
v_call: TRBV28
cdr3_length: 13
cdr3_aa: ASSSHSRVKNIQY

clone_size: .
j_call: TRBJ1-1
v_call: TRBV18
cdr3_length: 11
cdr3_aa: ASYQGKNTEAF

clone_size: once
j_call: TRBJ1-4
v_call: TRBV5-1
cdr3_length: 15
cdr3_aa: ASSLGQGRKTNEKLF